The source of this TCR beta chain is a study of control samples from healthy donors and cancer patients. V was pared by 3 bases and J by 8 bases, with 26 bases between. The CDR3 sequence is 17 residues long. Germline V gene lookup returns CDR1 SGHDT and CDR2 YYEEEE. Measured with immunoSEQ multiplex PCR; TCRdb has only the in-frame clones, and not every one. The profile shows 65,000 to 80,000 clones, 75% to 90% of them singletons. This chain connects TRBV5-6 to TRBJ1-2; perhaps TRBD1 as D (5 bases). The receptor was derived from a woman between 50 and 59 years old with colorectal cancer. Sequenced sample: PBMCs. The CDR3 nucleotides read TGTGCCAGCAGCTCCCACCCCAAAGGCGGGGGTTTTGACGGCTACACCTTC. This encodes CASSSHPKGGGFDGYTF. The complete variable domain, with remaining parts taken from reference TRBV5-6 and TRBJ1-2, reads DAGVTQSPTHLIKTRGQQVTLRCSPKSGHDTVSWYQQALGQGPQFIFQYYEEEERQRGNFPDRFSGHQFPNYSSELNVNALLLGDSALYLCASSSHPKGGGFDGYTFGSGTRLTVV.